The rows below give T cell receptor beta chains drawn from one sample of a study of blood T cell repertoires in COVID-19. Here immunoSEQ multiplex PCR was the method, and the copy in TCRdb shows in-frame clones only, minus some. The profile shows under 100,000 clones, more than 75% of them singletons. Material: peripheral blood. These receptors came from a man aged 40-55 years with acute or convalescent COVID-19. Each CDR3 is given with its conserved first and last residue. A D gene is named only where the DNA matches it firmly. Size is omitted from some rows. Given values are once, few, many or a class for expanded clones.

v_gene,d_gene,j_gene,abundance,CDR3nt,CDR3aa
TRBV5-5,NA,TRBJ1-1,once,TGTGCCAGCAGCTTGGACAGGGTTTACACTGAAGCTTTCTTT,CASSLDRVYTEAFF
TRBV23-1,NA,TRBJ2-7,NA,TGCGCCAGCAGATCATTTAGCCGGATTCCGGGGGCCTACGAGCAGTACTTC,CASRSFSRIPGAYEQYF
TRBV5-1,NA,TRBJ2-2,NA,TGCGCCAGCAGCTTGGCGGTGGACACCGGGGAGCTGTTTTTT,CASSLAVDTGELFF
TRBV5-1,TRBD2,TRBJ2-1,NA,TGCGCCAGCAGCTTGATAGCGGGCGAGGAGCAGTTCTTC,CASSLIAGEEQFF
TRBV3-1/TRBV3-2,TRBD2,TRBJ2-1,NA,TGTGCCAGCAGCCAAGATAGAAGCGGGGGATACAATGAGCAGTTCTTC,CASSQDRSGGYNEQFF
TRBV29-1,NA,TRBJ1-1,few,TGCAGCGTTGTGGTGTACGGTGAAGCTTTCTTT,CSVVVYGEAFF
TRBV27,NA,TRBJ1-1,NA,TGTGCCAGCAGTTCGAGGATGAACACTGAAGCTTTCTTT,CASSSRMNTEAFF
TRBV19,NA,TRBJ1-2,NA,TGTGCCAGTACCTCGGACATTTCTCATGGCTACACCTTC,CASTSDISHGYTF
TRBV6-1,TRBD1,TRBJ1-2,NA,TGTGCCAGCAGTGCCGGACCGTGGACAGGGGGGCCTTATGGCTACACCTTC,CASSAGPWTGGPYGYTF
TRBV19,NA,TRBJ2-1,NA,TGTGCCACTCGGGACTTTTTGGGATACAATGAGCAGTTCTTC,CATRDFLGYNEQFF
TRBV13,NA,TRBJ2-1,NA,TGTGCCAGCAGCTTTGGACAGAGCTCCTACAATGAGCAGTTCTTC,CASSFGQSSYNEQFF
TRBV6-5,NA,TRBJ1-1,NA,TGTGCCAGCAGTTACGTGAAAGGGGGCACTGAAGCTTTCTTT,CASSYVKGGTEAFF
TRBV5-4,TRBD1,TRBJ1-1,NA,TGTGCCAGCAGCTTGGACAGGGGGGGAGTGAACACTGAAGCTTTCTTT,CASSLDRGGVNTEAFF
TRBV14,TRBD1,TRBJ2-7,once,TGTGCCAGCAGCCAGGGACCGGGACAGGGTTATTCAGACGAGCAGTACTTC,CASSQGPGQGYSDEQYF
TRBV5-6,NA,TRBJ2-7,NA,TGTGCCAGCAGCCCAACCCAGGGGTACTCCTACGAGCAGTACTTC,CASSPTQGYSYEQYF
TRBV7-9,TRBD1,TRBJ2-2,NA,TGTGCCAGCAGCCCAGGGGGGAACACCGGGGAGCTGTTTTTT,CASSPGGNTGELFF
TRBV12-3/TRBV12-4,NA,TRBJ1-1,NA,TGTGCCAGCAGTTTATGGCAGGGCGGTGAAGCTTTCTTT,CASSLWQGGEAFF
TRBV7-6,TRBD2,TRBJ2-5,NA,TGTGCCAGCAGCTCCCGGTCGGGGACTAGCCAAGAGACCCAGTACTTC,CASSSRSGTSQETQYF
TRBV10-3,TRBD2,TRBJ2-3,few,TGTGCCATCAGTAGGACTAGCGGGGAAAGGGCTACGCAGTATTTT,CAISRTSGERATQYF
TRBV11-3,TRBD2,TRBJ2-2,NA,TGTGCCAGCAGCTTAGTCAGCGGGAGCCACACCGGGGAGCTGTTTTTT,CASSLVSGSHTGELFF
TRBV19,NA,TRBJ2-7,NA,TGTGCCAGTAGTATCCAGGGGAAGCCCGGCGAGCAGTACTTC,CASSIQGKPGEQYF
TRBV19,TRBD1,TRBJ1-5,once,TGTGCCAGTAGTGTGGCCCAGGGGGAGGCTCAGCCCCAGCATTTT,CASSVAQGEAQPQHF
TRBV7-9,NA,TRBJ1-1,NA,TGTGCCAGCAGCTTGACAGGCCTGAACACTGAAGCTTTCTTT,CASSLTGLNTEAFF
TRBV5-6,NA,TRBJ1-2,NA,TGTGCCAGCAGCTTGGTTTGGCAGACACGCTATGGCTACACCTTC,CASSLVWQTRYGYTF
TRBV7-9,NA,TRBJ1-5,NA,TGTGCCAGCAGCACCGACATAAACAATCAGCCCCAGCATTTT,CASSTDINNQPQHF
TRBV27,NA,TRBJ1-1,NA,TGTGCCACCTCCCGCAGGGATTACACTGAAGCTTTCTTT,CATSRRDYTEAFF
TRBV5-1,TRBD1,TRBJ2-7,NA,TGCGCCAGCAGCTTGGTAGGACAGGGTTATGACGAGCAGTACTTC,CASSLVGQGYDEQYF
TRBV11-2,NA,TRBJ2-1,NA,TGTGCCAGCACGCGTTACGATGAGCAGTTCTTC,CASTRYDEQFF
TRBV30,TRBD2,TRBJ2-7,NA,TGTGCCTGGAGGAGGGTAGCGGGAGTCGAGCAGTACTTC,CAWRRVAGVEQYF
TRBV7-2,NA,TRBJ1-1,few,TGTGCCAGCAGCTTAGGACAGATGAACACTGAAGCTTTCTTT,CASSLGQMNTEAFF
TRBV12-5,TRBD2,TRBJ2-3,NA,TGTGCTAGTGGTCTCACTAGCGCTGCTAGCACAGATACGCAGTATTTT,CASGLTSAASTDTQYF
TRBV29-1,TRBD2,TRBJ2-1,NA,TGCAGCTGTTCAATAGCGGGAGGACTAAGTGAGCAGTTCTTC,CSCSIAGGLSEQFF